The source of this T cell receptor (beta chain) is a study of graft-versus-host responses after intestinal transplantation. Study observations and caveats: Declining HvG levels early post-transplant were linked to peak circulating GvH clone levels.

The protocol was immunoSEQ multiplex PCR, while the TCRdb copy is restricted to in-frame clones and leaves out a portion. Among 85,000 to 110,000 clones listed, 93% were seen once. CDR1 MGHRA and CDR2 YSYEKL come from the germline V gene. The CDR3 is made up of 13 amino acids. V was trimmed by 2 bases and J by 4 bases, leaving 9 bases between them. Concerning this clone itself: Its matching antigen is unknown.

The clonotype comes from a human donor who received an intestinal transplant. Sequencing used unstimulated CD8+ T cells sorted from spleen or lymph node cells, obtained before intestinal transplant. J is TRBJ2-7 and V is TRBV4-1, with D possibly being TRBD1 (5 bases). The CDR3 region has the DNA TGCGCCAGCAGCCAACTAGACAGATACGAGCAGTACTTC. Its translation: CASSQLDRYEQYF.